This T cell receptor (beta chain) originates from a study of blood T cell repertoires in COVID-19 (dated by TCRdb to the early 2020s). For the study in its entirety: Collaborator samples came from the United States, Italy and Spain and covered acute and convalescent phases of COVID-19. The material from the prospective study consisted of cDNA or gDNA derived from T cells, B-cell-depleted T cells, or PBMCs. Subjects who had been exposed to COVID-19, were actively infected with it, or had recovered from it provided the deeply sampled blood TCRbeta repertoires that made up the dataset. The repertoires were released in a freely available public database intended as a resource for research on the immune response to SARS-CoV-2. Samples came from the ongoing ImmuneRACE study (first 160 participants) plus 1,254 subjects from 6 global collaborators. Sample metadata almost always included a de-identified subject ID, COVID-19 status, age in years and sex. Where HLA class I and class II types were available, the types were taken from metadata supplied by the sample provider, not from assay-based typing. The study at large found these results: Clinical and demographic metadata were provided uncurated, with the amount varying by source and participant.

With respect to this clone: What antigen it recognizes has not been identified. Base quality data are lacking; no much larger clone is found one base away.

The collaborating institutions used their own protocols to collect whole blood in K2EDTA tubes. For TCRbeta analysis, collaborators shipped samples as frozen whole blood, isolated PBMCs, or DNA extracted from either of those sample types. The CDR3 runs 14 amino acids, cysteine and phenylalanine included. Only the CDR3 DNA stays, 42 bases, in frame from base 1. The germline V gene yields SGHRS for CDR1 and YFSETQ for CDR2. Germline trimming amounts to 1 base on V and 10 bases on J, with 8 as the count of junction bases outside the gene matches. TCRbeta CDR3 regions were amplified from genomic DNA by means of the immunoSEQ Assay, a bias-controlled multiplex PCR. Turning to the authors' computational methods: Nucleated cell counts per sample were estimated from amplification of reference gene primers within the assay. To quantify the absolute abundance of each unique TCRbeta CDR3 rearrangement, sequence reads were collapsed and filtered. Productive Simpson clonality was computed per sample as the square root of Simpson's diversity index over productive rearrangements. Held by TCRdb, this immuneACCESS table contains in-frame sequences only and omits some clones. Under half of the omission traces to an unresolved V gene where checked; the cause of the rest is unknown. Clone size and V and J calls were adopted from that table, with D and trimming inferred from the DNA. This sample holds more than 70,000 clones; just over 85% were observed only once. About 20% of the sample rests with the top ten.

What was sequenced was peripheral blood. The source is a woman older than 75 in a cohort sampled during active or convalescent COVID-19. Recombination linked TRBV5-1 to TRBJ2-1; 7 middle bases align to TRBD2. The CDR3 loop reads CASSLIAGDGEQFF. The nucleotide sequence is TGCGCCAGCAGCTTGATTGCGGGAGACGGAGAGCAGTTCTTC.